The present entry profiles one TCR beta chain with its context. These data come from a study of shared clonotypes between healthy human individuals. Here immunoSEQ multiplex PCR was the method, and the copy in TCRdb shows in-frame clones only, minus some. The table includes about 2.3 million clones, roughly 93% detected once. Per the germline V gene, CDR1 is MDHEN and CDR2 is SYDVKM. V lost 2 bases, J lost 4 bases, and 6 bases stayed unmatched. The CDR3 sequence is 15 residues long. This TCR was recovered from a man younger than 35 in good health. Some clones in this sample may be carry-over from other donors' samples. The chain recombines TRBV28 with TRBJ1-2, with 8 bases identical to TRBD1. Source material: naive CD4+ T cells from PBMCs. Specified subset: CD45RA+ positively selected. CDR3 protein: CASSLEAGGSYGYTF. For the CDR3, the DNA is TGTGCCAGCAGTTTAGAGGCAGGGGGCAGCTATGGCTACACCTTC.